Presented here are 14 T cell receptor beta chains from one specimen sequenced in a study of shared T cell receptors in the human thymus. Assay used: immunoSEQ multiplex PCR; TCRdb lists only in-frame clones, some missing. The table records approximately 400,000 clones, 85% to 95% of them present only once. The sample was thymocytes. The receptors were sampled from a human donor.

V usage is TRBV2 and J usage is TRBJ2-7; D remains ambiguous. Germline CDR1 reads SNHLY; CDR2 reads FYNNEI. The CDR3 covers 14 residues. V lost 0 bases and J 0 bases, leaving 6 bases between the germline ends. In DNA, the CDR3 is TGTGCCAGCAGTGAAGCAGAGATCTCCTACGAGCAGTACTTC. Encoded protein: CASSEAEISYEQYF.

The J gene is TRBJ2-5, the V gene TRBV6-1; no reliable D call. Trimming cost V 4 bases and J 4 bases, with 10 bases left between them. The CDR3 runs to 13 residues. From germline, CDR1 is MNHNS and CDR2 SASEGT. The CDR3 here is CASSAHVGETQYF. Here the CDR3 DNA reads TGTGCCAGCAGTGCGCACGTCGGAGAGACCCAGTACTTC.

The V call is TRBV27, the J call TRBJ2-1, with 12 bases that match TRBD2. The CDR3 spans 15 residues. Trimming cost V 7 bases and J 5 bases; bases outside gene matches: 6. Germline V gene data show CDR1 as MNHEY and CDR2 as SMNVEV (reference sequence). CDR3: CASNQLAGGNNEQFF. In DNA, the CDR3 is TGTGCCAGCAACCAACTAGCGGGAGGAAACAATGAGCAGTTCTTC.

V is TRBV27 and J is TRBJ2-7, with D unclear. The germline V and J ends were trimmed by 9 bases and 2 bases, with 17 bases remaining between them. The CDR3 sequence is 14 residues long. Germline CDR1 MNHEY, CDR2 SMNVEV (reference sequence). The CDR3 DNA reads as TGTGCCAGAAAACGGACGGCGGCCCCCTACGAGCAGTACTTC. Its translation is CARKRTAAPYEQYF.

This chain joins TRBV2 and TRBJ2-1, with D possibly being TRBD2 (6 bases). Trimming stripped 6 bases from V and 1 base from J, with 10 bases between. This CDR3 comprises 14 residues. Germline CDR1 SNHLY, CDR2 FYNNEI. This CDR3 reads CASRPGLSYNEQFF. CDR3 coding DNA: TGTGCCAGCAGACCGGGACTTTCCTACAATGAGCAGTTCTTC.

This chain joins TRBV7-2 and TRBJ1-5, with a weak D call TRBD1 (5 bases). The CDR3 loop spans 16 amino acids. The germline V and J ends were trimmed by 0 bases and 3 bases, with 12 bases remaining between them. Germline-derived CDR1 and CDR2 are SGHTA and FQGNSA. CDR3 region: CASSLAGEKDNQPQHF. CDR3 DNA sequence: TGTGCCAGCAGCTTAGCAGGGGAAAAGGACAATCAGCCCCAGCATTTT.

CDR3 sequence: CASSPPHREEGNTGELFF. The CDR3 DNA reads as TGTGCCAGCAGCCCACCCCACAGGGAAGAGGGGAACACCGGGGAGCTGTTTTTT. The gene calls are TRBV9 and TRBJ2-2, with a possible D match to TRBD1 (6 bases). This CDR3 has 18 residues. Germline V gene sequence: CDR1 SGDLS, CDR2 YYNGEE. V gave up 4 bases and J gave up 1 base, with 20 bases separating them.

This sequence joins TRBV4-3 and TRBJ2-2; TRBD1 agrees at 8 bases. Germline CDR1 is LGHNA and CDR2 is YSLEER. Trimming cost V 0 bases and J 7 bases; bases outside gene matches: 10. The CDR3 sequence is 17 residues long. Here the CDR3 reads CASSQDGRDRPGGELFF. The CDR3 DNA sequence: TGCGCCAGCAGCCAAGATGGCCGGGACAGGCCGGGCGGGGAGCTGTTTTTT.

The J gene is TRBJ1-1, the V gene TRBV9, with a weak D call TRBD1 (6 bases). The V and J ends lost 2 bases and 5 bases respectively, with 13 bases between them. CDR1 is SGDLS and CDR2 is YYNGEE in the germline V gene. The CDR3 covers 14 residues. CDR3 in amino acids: CASSVRDKKTEAFF. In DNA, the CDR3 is TGTGCCAGCAGCGTCCGGGACAAAAAGACTGAAGCTTTCTTT.

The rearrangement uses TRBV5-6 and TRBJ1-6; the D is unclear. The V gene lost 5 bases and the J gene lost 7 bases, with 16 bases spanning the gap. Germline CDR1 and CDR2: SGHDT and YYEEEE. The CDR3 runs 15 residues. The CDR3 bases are TGTGCCAGCAGGCGCCTCGGAAGTGGGAATTCACCCCTCCACTTT. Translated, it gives CASRRLGSGNSPLHF.

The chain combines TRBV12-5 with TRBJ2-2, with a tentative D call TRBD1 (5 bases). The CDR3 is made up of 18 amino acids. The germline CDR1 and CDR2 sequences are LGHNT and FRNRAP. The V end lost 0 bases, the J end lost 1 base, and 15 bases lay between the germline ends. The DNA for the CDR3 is TGTGCTAGTGGTTTGGTACGTCTGCGCAGGGAGAACACCGGGGAGCTGTTTTTT. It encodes CASGLVRLRRENTGELFF.

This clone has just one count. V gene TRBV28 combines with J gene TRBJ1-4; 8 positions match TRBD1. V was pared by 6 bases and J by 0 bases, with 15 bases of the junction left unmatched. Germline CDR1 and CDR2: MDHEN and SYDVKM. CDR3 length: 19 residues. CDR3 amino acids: CASRRIIDRGLATNEKLFF. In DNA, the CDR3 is TGTGCCAGCAGACGAATAATTGACAGGGGACTTGCAACTAATGAAAAACTGTTTTTT.

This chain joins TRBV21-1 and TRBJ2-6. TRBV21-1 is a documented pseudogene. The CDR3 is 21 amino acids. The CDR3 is CASSKEIGLAHTSGGANVLTF. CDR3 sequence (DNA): TGTGCCAGCAGCAAAGAAATTGGGTTGGCTCATACCTCTGGTGGGGCCAACGTCCTGACTTTC.

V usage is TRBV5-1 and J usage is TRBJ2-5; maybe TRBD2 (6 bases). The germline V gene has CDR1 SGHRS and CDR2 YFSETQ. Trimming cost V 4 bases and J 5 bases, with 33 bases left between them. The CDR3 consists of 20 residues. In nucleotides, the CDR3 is TGCGCCAGCAGCGTATGGAGGGCCCACGCTAGCGTAGGGAGACACGAGACCCAGTACTTC. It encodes CASSVWRAHASVGRHETQYF.